Presented here are 32 T cell receptor beta chains from one specimen sequenced in a study of CD8 T cells in Susac syndrome. After extraction with the RNeasy kit, roughly 0.45 to 1 ug of the RNA was reverse transcribed using random hexamers. TCRdb reanalysed the immunoSEQ multiplex PCR reads using MiXCR and keeps one entry per CDR3 protein. The table lists approximately 210,000 distinct CDR3 sequences, about 95% of them singletons. Sequenced input: CD4+ T cells from PBMCs. Source of these receptors: a human donor with Susac syndrome.

CDR3 sequence reads: CASSQAEHRGTIGGEAFF. CDR3 DNA sequence: TGCGCCAGCAGCCAAGCTGAGCATCGCGGGACCATCGGGGGTGAAGCTTTCTTT. The V and J genes are TRBV4-3 and TRBJ1-1; possible D gene TRBD1, 5 bases. Germline V gives CDR1 LGHNA, CDR2 YSLEER. Trimming removed 1 base at V and 7 bases at J, with 25 bases between. The CDR3 runs 18 residues.

This clonotype was detected a few times. The chain uses TRBV11-2 and TRBJ1-2; no reliable D call. Looked up from germline, CDR1 is SGHAT and CDR2 is FQNNGV. Trimming left V 6 bases short and J 4 bases short, with 18 bases between. There are 15 residues in the CDR3. Here the CDR3 reads CASSPEANKIYGYTF. The CDR3 nucleotides read TGTGCCAGCAGTCCCGAGGCCAATAAGATCTATGGCTACACCTTC.

V gene TRBV29-1 combines with J gene TRBJ1-1; D is uncertain. The V gene's germline CDR1 is SQVTM and CDR2 ANQGSEA. This CDR3 has 13 amino acids. Trimming took off 7 bases at V and 0 bases at J, with 12 bases between the two ends. CDR3 DNA sequence: TGCAGCGGTGGACGGTCCATGAACACTGAAGCTTTCTTT. Encoded protein: CSGGRSMNTEAFF.

This chain connects TRBV21-1 to TRBJ1-1. TRBV21-1 is a pseudogene. This CDR3 has 13 residues. CDR3 residues: CASSKSKNTEAFF. CDR3 nucleotide sequence: TGTGCCAGCAGCAAAAGTAAGAACACTGAAGCTTTCTTT.

The CDR3 DNA reads as TGTGCCAGCAGCCCGCCGGGGAAAGAGACCCAGTACTTC. It yields the protein CASSPPGKETQYF. This chain connects TRBV6-6 to TRBJ2-5, with D maybe TRBD2 (5 bases). The V gene's germline CDR1 is MNHNY and CDR2 SVGAGI (reference sequence). V dropped 6 bases and J dropped 3 bases, with 11 bases sitting between them. The length of the CDR3 is 13 residues.

The rearrangement joins TRBV11-1 to TRBJ2-3, with D maybe TRBD2 (5 bases). Between the trimmed V and J ends, which lost 1 base and 6 bases, there was a span of 8 bases. This CDR3 region has 13 residues. The germline CDR1 and CDR2 sequences are SGHAT and FQDESV (reference sequence). For the CDR3, the DNA is TGTGCCAGCAGCTTAGGAGGGATGGATACGCAGTATTTT. This codes for CASSLGGMDTQYF.

V is TRBV20-1 and J is TRBJ1-1; tentatively, D is TRBD1 (5 bases). This CDR3 has 13 amino acids. Germline V gene sequence: CDR1 DFQATT, CDR2 SNEGSKA (reference sequence). The germline V and J ends were trimmed by 6 bases and 0 bases, with 11 bases remaining between them. The DNA of the CDR3 is TGCAGTGCCAGGGACGGGGTGAACACTGAAGCTTTCTTT. Residues: CSARDGVNTEAFF.

The gene calls are TRBV20-1 and TRBJ1-5, with TRBD1 identical over 12 bases. There are 19 residues in the CDR3. V shed 3 bases, J shed 6 bases, and the junction held 18 bases outside the gene matches. Germline CDR1 and CDR2: DFQATT and SNEGSKA (reference sequence). The CDR3 region has the DNA TGCAGTGCTAGGGATTTCGCCTCGCCGGGACAGGGGGCAGGTCAGCCCCAGCATTTT. It translates to CSARDFASPGQGAGQPQHF.

The chain employs TRBV29-1 and TRBJ2-3; D is ambiguous. This CDR3 region has 11 residues. The germline CDR1 and CDR2 sequences are SQVTM and ANQGSEA. The V gene lost 4 bases and the J gene lost 3 bases, with 5 bases spanning the gap. In nucleotides, the CDR3 is TGCAGCGTTGGTCAGACAGATACGCAGTATTTT. Translating gives CSVGQTDTQYF.

The chain is built from TRBV3-1 and TRBJ2-1; D gene unclear. This CDR3 has 15 residues. CDR1 is LGHDT and CDR2 is YNNKEL in the germline V gene (reference sequence). V was clipped by 4 bases and J by 7 bases, with 17 bases between them. The CDR3 coding sequence is TGTGCCAGCAGCCCATCGAGAGTATCAGGAAATGAGCAGTTCTTC. This translates into CASSPSRVSGNEQFF.

The chain has TRBV4-1 and TRBJ1-4; no firm D call. This CDR3 region has 15 residues. Trimming took off 0 bases at V and 8 bases at J, with 13 bases between the two ends. Germline V gene sequence: CDR1 MGHRA, CDR2 YSYEKL. The CDR3 sequence is CASSQDSGKGEKLFF. For the CDR3, the DNA is TGCGCCAGCAGCCAAGATTCCGGGAAGGGAGAAAAACTGTTTTTT.

In its sample, this clonotype was seen once. The chain has TRBV25-1 and TRBJ1-6; 8 bases fit TRBD1. Trimming cost V 1 base and J 9 bases; bases outside gene matches: 5. Germline CDR1 and CDR2: MGHDK and SYGVNS. The CDR3 consists of 15 residues. The CDR3: CASSEFRTGTSPLHF. The CDR3 bases are TGTGCCAGCAGTGAATTCAGGACAGGGACTTCACCCCTCCACTTT.

CDR3 sequence (DNA): TGTGCCTGGGGGACCCAGGGACAGGCAAGCACAGATACGCAGTATTTT. Its protein is CAWGTQGQASTDTQYF. The chain couples TRBV30 to TRBJ2-3, with TRBD1 matching 8 bases. The germline CDR1 and CDR2 sequences are GTSNPN and SVGIG (reference sequence). V dropped 5 bases and J dropped 0; count of bases not matched to a gene: 10. The length of the CDR3 is 16 residues.

The chain links TRBV7-9 to TRBJ1-1; D gene unclear. Germline V gives CDR1 SEHNR, CDR2 FQNEAQ (reference sequence). V was clipped by 1 base and J by 1 base, with 7 bases between them. CDR3 length: 14 residues. CDR3 sequence: CASSLEPENTEAFF. The CDR3, as DNA: TGTGCCAGCAGCTTAGAGCCGGAGAACACTGAAGCTTTCTTT.

This clonotype appeared once. The rearrangement links TRBV20-1 to TRBJ1-2, with TRBD1 matching over 10 bases. Per germline, CDR1 DFQATT and CDR2 SNEGSKA (reference sequence). V trimming: 0 bases; J trimming: 3 bases; junction bases outside the gene matches: 7. The CDR3 length is 16 residues. In nucleotides, the CDR3 is TGCAGTGCTAGAGACCCGGGGACAGGGGCGGACTATGGCTACACCTTC. Translation gives CSARDPGTGADYGYTF.

The chain recombines TRBV11-2 with TRBJ2-7, with 7 positions matching TRBD2. This CDR3 is 15 amino acids long. Germline V CDR1 and CDR2: SGHAT, FQNNGV. Losses at the gene ends were 2 bases for V and 0 bases for J; bases not matched to a gene: 4. In DNA form, the CDR3 reads TGTGCCAGCAGCTTAACGGGGGGAGGCTCCTACGAGCAGTACTTC. It yields the protein CASSLTGGGSYEQYF. Supplemented by reference TRBV11-2 and TRBJ2-7, the full variable domain reads EAGVAQSPRYKIIEKRQSVAFWCNPISGHATLYWYQQILGQGPKLLIQFQNNGVVDDSQLPKDRFSAERLKGVDSTLKIQPAKLEDSAVYLCASSLTGGGSYEQYFGPGTRLTVT.

V usage is TRBV4-3 and J usage is TRBJ1-2; no reliable D call. Trimming took off 0 bases at V and 5 bases at J, with 10 bases between the two ends. Germline assignment: CDR1 LGHNA and CDR2 YSLEER. This CDR3 has 14 residues. CDR3 coding DNA: TGCGCCAGCAGCCAAGAACCGACGGAGTATGGCTACACCTTC. Protein sequence: CASSQEPTEYGYTF.

J is TRBJ2-2 and V is TRBV9, with D uncertain. The CDR3 is 15 residues long. The germline V gene encodes CDR1 SGDLS and CDR2 YYNGEE. Trimming cost V 3 bases and J 4 bases, with 13 bases left between them. The CDR3 region has the DNA TGTGCCAGCAGCGCGAATATGAGGAGCACCGGGGAGCTGTTTTTT. Translation: CASSANMRSTGELFF.

V gene TRBV28 combines with J gene TRBJ2-7; the D gene is possibly TRBD2 (6 bases). V was cut by 6 bases and J by 6 bases, with 18 bases left in between. CDR1 and CDR2 from the germline V gene are MDHEN and SYDVKM. The CDR3 runs to 14 residues. Here the CDR3 DNA reads TGTGCCAGCAGCAAGAGCCTAGCGAGACGCGAGCAGTACTTC. This sequence encodes CASSKSLARREQYF.

This rearrangement joins TRBV12-3 or TRBV12-4 to TRBJ1-4; 10 bases map to TRBD1. Trimming took 5 bases from V and 10 from J; bases not matched to a gene: 7. This CDR3 is built from 14 residues. CDR3 region: CASSEGQGPGKLFF. In nucleotides, the CDR3 is TGTGCCAGCAGTGAGGGACAGGGGCCCGGAAAACTGTTTTTT.

V gene TRBV20-1 combines with J gene TRBJ1-4; D uncertain. CDR1 DFQATT and CDR2 SNEGSKA come from the germline V gene (reference sequence). The V end lost 3 bases, the J end lost 3 bases, and 20 bases lay between the germline ends. The CDR3 length is 17 residues. The CDR3 sequence: CSASGPTTQLSNEKLFF. CDR3 nucleotides: TGCAGTGCTAGCGGGCCCACTACCCAACTGTCTAATGAAAAACTGTTTTTT.

V is TRBV20-1 and J is TRBJ1-5, with 7 nucleotides matching TRBD1. Germline-derived CDR1 and CDR2 are DFQATT and SNEGSKA (reference sequence). V lost 5 bases to trimming and J lost 2 bases; unmatched junction nucleotides: 6. This CDR3 contains 14 residues. CDR3: CSAAGGGGNQPQHF. The CDR3 DNA follows: TGCAGTGCTGCCGGAGGGGGCGGCAATCAGCCCCAGCATTTT.

The chain couples TRBV6-1 to TRBJ1-5; 12 bases are a match to TRBD1. V lost 4 bases, J lost 6 bases, and 7 bases stayed unmatched. The CDR3 has 16 residues. Looked up from germline, CDR1 is MNHNS and CDR2 is SASEGT. CDR3 nucleotide sequence: TGTGCCAGCAGTGGAACGCCGGGACAGGGGGCTCAGCCCCAGCATTTT. It codes for CASSGTPGQGAQPQHF.

The gene calls are TRBV30 and TRBJ1-2, with D unresolved. The CDR3 contains 15 residues. Trimming pared 1 base from V and 4 bases from J, leaving 16 bases between. The germline V gene has CDR1 GTSNPN and CDR2 SVGIG (reference sequence). The CDR3 nucleotides read TGTGCCTGGAGTGGGTTAGGGCCCTTCATCTATGGCTACACCTTC. Encoded protein: CAWSGLGPFIYGYTF.

The chain links TRBV4-3 to TRBJ1-1, with 7 nucleotides matching TRBD1. The V gene's germline CDR1 is LGHNA and CDR2 YSLEER. V lost 4 bases and J lost 1; bases outside the gene matches: 3. The CDR3 has 14 amino acids. CDR3: CASSRTGWNTEAFF. DNA of the CDR3: TGCGCCAGCAGCCGGACAGGCTGGAACACTGAAGCTTTCTTT.

The chain joins TRBV4-3 to TRBJ2-7, with unresolved D. Deletions cut 0 bases from V and 2 bases from J, with 14 bases between. CDR1 LGHNA and CDR2 YSLEER come from the germline V gene. This CDR3 is 16 amino acids long. In DNA, the CDR3 is TGCGCCAGCAGCCAAGAGGCGGCGCTGAGCGCCTACGAGCAGTACTTC. The encoded protein is CASSQEAALSAYEQYF.

This clonotype was observed a few times. The gene calls are TRBV5-1 and TRBJ2-7; tentatively, D is TRBD1 or TRBD2 (5 bases each). Germline CDR1 reads SGHRS; CDR2 reads YFSETQ. The CDR3 has 12 residues. V shed 4 bases and J shed 3 bases, with 8 bases lying between them. The CDR3 DNA is TGCGCCAGCAGCCCGGGGCTCTACGAGCAGTACTTC. It codes for CASSPGLYEQYF.

The chain combines TRBV4-1 with TRBJ1-1, with 10 bases aligning to TRBD1. The length of the CDR3 is 16 residues. V was pared by 6 bases and J by 6 bases, with 13 bases of the junction left unmatched. CDR1 and CDR2 from the germline V gene are MGHRA and YSYEKL. Written as DNA, the CDR3 is TGCGCCAGCAGAGAGATTGGGGACAGGGGAACCCCTGAAGCTTTCTTT. Translated: CASREIGDRGTPEAFF.

The gene calls are TRBV9 and TRBJ1-1, with D uncertain. Germline V gives CDR1 SGDLS, CDR2 YYNGEE. Trimming removed 0 bases at V and 1 base at J, with 10 bases between. The CDR3 runs to 15 residues. CDR3 nucleotide sequence: TGTGCCAGCAGCGTAGACCTGGGAACGAACACTGAAGCTTTCTTT. This codes for CASSVDLGTNTEAFF.

V is TRBV7-2 and J is TRBJ2-3, with 9 bases identical to TRBD1. V shed 5 bases, J shed 4 bases, and the junction held 4 bases outside the gene matches. The germline CDR1 and CDR2 sequences are SGHTA and FQGNSA. This CDR3 has 14 amino acids. CDR3 DNA: TGTGCCAGCAGCCCGGACAGGGGCGCAGATACGCAGTATTTT. It specifies CASSPDRGADTQYF. The complete variable domain, with remaining parts taken from reference TRBV7-2 and TRBJ2-3, reads GAGVSQSPSNKVTEKGKDVELRCDPISGHTALYWYRQSLGQGLEFLIYFQGNSAPDKSGLPSDRFSAERTGGSVSTLTIQRTQQEDSAVYLCASSPDRGADTQYFGPGTRLTVL.

The genes are TRBV9 and TRBJ1-1; no clear D. Trimming took 1 base from V and 0 from J, leaving 10 bases between them. Germline lookup yields CDR1 SGDLS and CDR2 YYNGEE. The CDR3 consists of 15 residues. The CDR3 nucleotides are TGTGCCAGCAGCGTATTGTCTGGGATGAACACTGAAGCTTTCTTT. The encoded protein is CASSVLSGMNTEAFF.

V and J are TRBV6-5 and TRBJ1-1, with D possibly being TRBD1 (6 bases). V dropped 2 bases and J dropped 1 base, with 14 bases sitting between them. CDR1 and CDR2 (germline): MNHEY, SVGAGI. This CDR3 is 16 amino acids long. The CDR3 nucleotides read TGTGCCAGCAGTTACGGGAACAGGGCCGAGAACACTGAAGCTTTCTTT. Protein sequence: CASSYGNRAENTEAFF.